This passage covers 20 T cell receptor beta chains from one sample sequenced in a study of OX40 agonist ivuxolimab in advanced cancers. The library was prepared using the immunoSEQ multiplex PCR assay. The table comes from immuneACCESS by way of TCRdb, which keeps in-frame sequences with V and J called. Part of the clones is missing from these tables; in studies checked, under half for an unresolved V gene and the rest for unknown reasons. This sample has some 44,000 clones in its table, and approximately 83% of those were observed once. The leading ten clones occupy approximately 0.37% of the sample. The source material was CD4+ or CD8+ T cells sorted from blood, sampled in a trial of the OX40 agonist ivuxolimab. Every receptor here comes from an adult with an advanced solid tumor such as melanoma, head and neck, liver or kidney cancer.

V and J are TRBV2 and TRBJ2-1; D possibly corresponds to TRBD2 (6 bases). The germline V gene has CDR1 SNHLY and CDR2 FYNNEI. The germline V and J ends were trimmed by 8 bases and 6 bases, with 20 bases remaining between them. The CDR3 is 15 amino acids. The CDR3 loop reads CASAPNGAGFNEQFF. DNA of the CDR3: TGTGCCAGCGCTCCTAATGGAGCGGGCTTCAATGAGCAGTTCTTC.

V gene TRBV5-1 combines with J gene TRBJ2-2; 7 bases are a match to TRBD2. V lost 2 bases, J lost 3 bases, and 4 bases stayed unmatched. CDR3 length: 15 amino acids. Per the germline V gene, CDR1 is SGHRS and CDR2 is YFSETQ. The CDR3 DNA sequence: TGCGCCAGCAGCTTCGGCGGGAGTTACACCGGGGAGCTGTTTTTT. This codes for CASSFGGSYTGELFF.

The chain joins TRBV5-1 to TRBJ1-2; 8 bases are shared with TRBD1. The ends lost 2 bases at V and 6 bases at J; junction bases unmatched: 9. The CDR3 has 15 residues. Germline CDR1 is SGHRS and CDR2 is YFSETQ. The CDR3 DNA reads as TGCGCCAGCAGCTTCCAGGGGGCAATGGGGAATGGCTACACCTTC. Amino acids: CASSFQGAMGNGYTF.

This clone was detected once. The V gene is TRBV5-8, the J gene TRBJ1-1; a weak D match, TRBD1 (5 bases). CDR1 SGHTS and CDR2 YDEGEE come from the germline V gene. The CDR3 is 13 amino acids. Trimming took off 4 bases at V and 4 bases at J, with 11 bases between the two ends. The CDR3 reads CASSAPGSTEAFF. The CDR3 DNA follows: TGTGCCAGCAGCGCTCCAGGGAGCACTGAAGCTTTCTTT.

The J gene is TRBJ1-1, the V gene TRBV7-8, with TRBD1 matching 10 bases. The CDR3 is 12 amino acids. Germline trimming cut 7 bases from V and 10 bases from J; bases unmatched to any gene: 6. Germline lookup yields CDR1 SGHVS and CDR2 FQNEAQ. The CDR3, as DNA: TGTGCCAGCACCCCAGGGACAGGGGTAGCTTTCTTT. Its protein product is CASTPGTGVAFF.

The chain links TRBV10-2 to TRBJ1-5; D not resolved. V was shortened by 3 bases and J by 4 bases, with 4 bases between the two germline ends. The CDR3 loop spans 12 amino acids. CDR1 and CDR2 (germline): WSHSY, SAAADI. CDR3 residues: CASSEENQPQHF. For the CDR3, the DNA is TGCGCCAGCAGTGAAGAAAATCAGCCCCAGCATTTT.

There are a few counts of this clone. The gene calls are TRBV2 and TRBJ2-1; 7 bases align to TRBD2. CDR1 and CDR2 (germline): SNHLY, FYNNEI. The V segment lost 2 bases and the J segment 3 bases; nucleotides outside the gene matches: 4. The CDR3 spans 15 residues. CDR3 loop: CASSERGGGYNEQFF. The DNA of the CDR3 is TGTGCCAGCAGTGAACGGGGCGGGGGCTACAATGAGCAGTTCTTC. The whole variable domain, filled in from reference TRBV2 and TRBJ2-1, reads EPEVTQTPSHQVTQMGQEVILRCVPISNHLYFYWYRQILGQKVEFLVSFYNNEISEKSEIFDDQFSVERPDGSNFTLKIRSTKLEDSAMYFCASSERGGGYNEQFFGPGTRLTVL.

The rearrangement uses TRBV2 and TRBJ2-5, with D perhaps matching TRBD2 (6 bases). The CDR3 spans 12 residues. Deletions cut 6 bases from V and 5 bases from J, with 10 bases between. CDR1 is SNHLY, CDR2 FYNNEI, per germline. The chain's CDR3 is CASREGWETQYF. The CDR3 DNA sequence: TGTGCCAGCAGGGAGGGATGGGAGACCCAGTACTTC. Based on the CDR3 plus reference TRBV2 and TRBJ2-5, the full variable domain is EPEVTQTPSHQVTQMGQEVILRCVPISNHLYFYWYRQILGQKVEFLVSFYNNEISEKSEIFDDQFSVERPDGSNFTLKIRSTKLEDSAMYFCASREGWETQYFGPGTRLLVL.

The chain couples TRBV7-9 to TRBJ2-3; D is unresolved. This CDR3 has 13 amino acids. V dropped 5 bases and J dropped 3 bases, with 9 bases sitting between them. Germline CDR1 is SEHNR and CDR2 is FQNEAQ (reference sequence). The chain's CDR3 is CASSPSSTDTQYF. CDR3 in DNA: TGTGCCAGCAGCCCTTCTAGTACAGATACGCAGTATTTT.

As to this clone: One end of the junction fails to match germline, which may point to a read error. The chain joins TRBV7-2 to TRBJ2-7; D may correspond to TRBD1 or TRBD2 (7 bases each). The germline V gene has CDR1 SGHTA and CDR2 FQGNSA. There are 14 residues in the CDR3. The CDR3 is CASGLYQGGGEQYF. The DNA of the CDR3 is TGTGCCAGCGGCTTGTATCAGGGGGGAGGGGAGCAGTACTTC. Together with reference TRBV7-2 and TRBJ2-7, the CDR3 gives the full variable domain: GAGVSQSPSNKVTEKGKDVELRCDPISGHTALYWYRQSLGQGLEFLIYFQGNSAPDKSGLPSDRFSAERTGGSVSTLTIQRTQQEDSAVYLCASGLYQGGGEQYFGPGTRLTVT.

V and J are TRBV18 and TRBJ2-3; D not resolved. Germline V gene data show CDR1 as KGHSH and CDR2 as LQKENI. This CDR3 is built from 15 residues. V was clipped by 3 bases and J by 6 bases, with 16 bases between them. The CDR3 here is CASSPSGVVPDTQYF. In DNA form, the CDR3 reads TGTGCCAGCTCACCGTCCGGTGTGGTACCCGATACGCAGTATTTT.

This clone has only one observation. One junction end does not reproduce the germline sequence, and a read error may be involved. The V call is TRBV29-1, the J call TRBJ2-7; TRBD1 might be the D (6 bases). This CDR3 is 12 amino acids long. Germline loops: CDR1 SQVTM, CDR2 ANQGSEA. CDR3: CSVVQGSYGQYF. The CDR3 coding sequence is TGCAGCGTTGTACAGGGCTCCTACGGGCAGTACTTC.

CDR3 nucleotide sequence: TGTGCCAGTAGTTCCTTAAGTACAGGAGGGGGAGACAATGAAAAACTGTTTTTT. It specifies CASSSLSTGGGDNEKLFF. The J gene is TRBJ1-4, the V gene TRBV19; possible D gene TRBD1, 6 bases. This CDR3 has 18 residues. Trimming cost V 5 bases and J 5 bases, with 24 bases left between them. The germline V gene encodes CDR1 LNHDA and CDR2 SQIVND (reference sequence).

V and J are TRBV5-4 and TRBJ1-5; maybe TRBD1 (5 bases). V gave up 3 bases and J gave up 0 bases, with 10 bases separating them. CDR1 is SGHNT and CDR2 is YYREEE in the germline V gene (reference sequence). CDR3 size: 15 residues. As DNA, the CDR3 is TGTGCCAGCAGCTCCGGGACGGATAGCAATCAGCCCCAGCATTTT. Its protein is CASSSGTDSNQPQHF.

The V gene is TRBV19, the J gene TRBJ1-2, with D possibly TRBD1 on 6 matching bases. Germline V gives CDR1 LNHDA, CDR2 SQIVND (reference sequence). V lost 7 bases and J lost 4, with 13 bases in between. The CDR3 loop spans 13 amino acids. CDR3 loop: CASKEGGAYGYTF. CDR3 bases: TGTGCCAGTAAGGAGGGGGGCGCCTATGGCTACACCTTC.

A few counts support this clone. This chain links TRBV19 with TRBJ1-1; 8 bases agree with TRBD1. Unmatched junction bases numbered 3, after V lost 2 bases and J lost 10 bases. The CDR3 sequence is 12 residues long. Germline-derived CDR1 and CDR2 are LNHDA and SQIVND (reference sequence). CDR3 region: CASSIQGAGAFF. The CDR3 nucleotides are TGTGCCAGTAGTATACAGGGGGCCGGAGCTTTCTTT.

V and J are TRBV5-1 and TRBJ1-1; tentative D call: TRBD1 (6 bases). The ends were cut back, 4 bases at V and 2 bases at J, with 15 bases in the middle. Looked up from germline, CDR1 is SGHRS and CDR2 is YFSETQ. This CDR3 has 15 amino acids. In nucleotides, the CDR3 is TGCGCCAGCAGCCCGGCGGAGACAGGAAACACTGAAGCTTTCTTT. Its translation: CASSPAETGNTEAFF.

This chain links TRBV6-6 with TRBJ1-1; possibly TRBD1 for D (6 bases). Germline loops: CDR1 MNHNY, CDR2 SVGAGI (reference sequence). The germline V and J ends were trimmed by 6 bases and 5 bases, with 19 bases remaining between them. CDR3 length equals 15 residues. CDR3 DNA sequence: TGTGCCAGCAGAGAATCTGGGGGGCTAAGGACTGAAGCTTTCTTT. It translates to CASRESGGLRTEAFF.

The chain has TRBV7-9 and TRBJ2-7; D not certain. The CDR3 loop spans 14 amino acids. V was pared by 8 bases and J by 0 bases, with 14 bases between. Germline V lookup: CDR1 SEHNR, CDR2 FQNEAQ (reference sequence). CDR3 DNA sequence: TGTGCCAGCGGCTCCCTACTTAACTCCTACGAGCAGTACTTC. The encoded protein is CASGSLLNSYEQYF. The full variable domain, in which reference TRBV7-9 and TRBJ2-7 provide the parts outside the CDR3, is DTGVSQNPRHKITKRGQNVTFRCDPISEHNRLYWYRQTLGQGPEFLTYFQNEAQLEKSRLLSDRFSAERPKGSFSTLEIQRTEQGDSAMYLCASGSLLNSYEQYFGPGTRLTVT.

The V gene is TRBV4-2, the J gene TRBJ2-2, with a possible D match to TRBD2 (6 bases). This CDR3 comprises 19 residues. Trimming removed 0 bases from V and 3 bases from J, with 20 bases in between. From germline, CDR1 is LGHNA and CDR2 YNFKEQ. This CDR3 is CASSQDRPATSGYTGELFF. The CDR3 bases are TGTGCCAGCAGCCAAGATCGCCCGGCCACGAGCGGGTACACCGGGGAGCTGTTTTTT.